This TCR beta chain derives from a study of blood T cell repertoires in COVID-19. At the level of the study: Acute-phase and convalescent COVID-19 samples originated in the United States, Italy and Spain. Sources were T cells, B-cell-depleted T cells, or PBMCs; the material itself was cDNA or gDNA.

Methods used by the authors: Nucleated cell counts were estimated from reference gene primer amplification. TCRdb keeps only in-frame clones here, not all; method: immunoSEQ multiplex PCR. That table supplies the V and J calls and clone size; D and trimming were determined from the DNA. The data contain over 70,000 clones, less than 95% of them seen just once; the ten biggest clones take up about 6.7%. Seattle participants joined during active infection and were tracked over time. The CDR3 contains 15 residues. Germline lookup yields CDR1 LNHDA and CDR2 SQIVND (reference sequence). V lost 1 base to trimming and J lost 2 bases, with 11 bases between them.

Material: peripheral blood. This receptor was identified in a man aged 18-30 years with COVID-19, enrolled during active disease. J is TRBJ1-1 and V is TRBV19; unclear D gene. This CDR3 reads CASSIGSGRNTEAFF. The CDR3 region has the DNA TGTGCCAGTAGTATAGGTTCAGGCAGAAACACTGAAGCTTTCTTT. The full variable domain, completed using reference TRBV19 and TRBJ1-1, is DGGITQSPKYLFRKEGQNVTLSCEQNLNHDAMYWYRQDPGQGLRLIYYSQIVNDFQKGDIAEGYSVSREKKESFPLTVTSAQKNPTAFYLCASSIGSGRNTEAFFGQGTRLTVV.